One and the same sample provided the 16 T cell receptor beta chains below, sequenced in a study of T-cell memory formation after mild COVID-19. TCRdb analysed the 5' RACE reads with MiXCR anew, one entry per CDR3 protein. This sample has under 300,000 distinct CDR3 sequences, with 18% found just once. Sequencing used PBMCs or a T cell subset sorted from them (not recorded which). The source is a man aged 18 to 30 who had mild COVID-19 (a few samples of this study predate the infection). Cell type and time point are not known.

The chain has TRBV9 and TRBJ2-7; 9 bases are shared with TRBD1. The ends lost 1 base at V and 5 bases at J; junction bases unmatched: 1. The CDR3 has 13 amino acids. Germline V CDR1 and CDR2: SGDLS, YYNGEE. DNA for the CDR3: TGTGCCAGCAGCGTAACAGGGGGCGACGAGCAGTACTTC. Protein: CASSVTGGDEQYF.

The V gene is TRBV14, the J gene TRBJ2-3; 14 bases agree with TRBD2. V shed 4 bases, J shed 4 bases, and the junction held 10 bases outside the gene matches. This CDR3 has 18 residues. Germline lookup yields CDR1 SGHDN and CDR2 FVKESK. In DNA form, the CDR3 reads TGTGCCAGCAGCCGGACTAGCGGGGGGCCGGTTGGCTCAGATACGCAGTATTTT. This sequence encodes CASSRTSGGPVGSDTQYF.

V is TRBV10-3 and J is TRBJ1-1; unclear D gene. Germline lookup yields CDR1 ENHRY and CDR2 SYGVKD. With 4 bases removed from V and 1 base from J, the gap between germline ends came to 7 bases. The CDR3 contains 13 residues. The CDR3 is CAISALGNTEAFF. In nucleotides, the CDR3 is TGTGCCATCAGTGCTCTAGGGAACACTGAAGCTTTCTTT.

In this sample, this clonotype turned up a few times. The chain joins TRBV15 to TRBJ2-7; TRBD1 matches 11 bases. The V gene end was trimmed by 3 bases and the J gene end by 12 bases; junction bases not matched to a gene: 10. The CDR3 covers 14 residues. Germline V lookup: CDR1 LNHNV, CDR2 YYDKDF (reference sequence). The DNA for the CDR3 is TGTGCCACCAGCAGCCAGCGGACAGGGGGCGAAAGGTACTTC. Its protein product is CATSSQRTGGERYF. The whole variable domain, remainder taken from reference TRBV15 and TRBJ2-7, is DAMVIQNPRYQVTQFGKPVTLSCSQTLNHNVMYWYQQKSSQAPKLLFHYYDKDFNNEADTPDNFQSRRPNTSFCFLDIRSPGLGDTAMYLCATSSQRTGGERYFGPGTRLTVT.

This clonotype was observed a few times. V gene TRBV18 combines with J gene TRBJ1-3; D not certain. The CDR3 runs to 13 residues. Between the trimmed V and J ends, which lost 3 bases and 8 bases, there was a span of 11 bases. Germline CDR1 reads KGHSH; CDR2 reads LQKENI. DNA for the CDR3: TGTGCCAGCTCACCGTCAAGTCGGGACACCATATATTTT. Amino acids: CASSPSSRDTIYF.

This clonotype has a handful of counts. The rearrangement links TRBV11-2 to TRBJ2-1; maybe TRBD1 (6 bases). Germline V gene sequence: CDR1 SGHAT, CDR2 FQNNGV. The CDR3 consists of 14 residues. Trimming left V 0 bases short and J 7 bases short, with 10 bases between. The CDR3 DNA sequence: TGTGCCAGCAGCTTAGACAGGGGCGGGAATGAGCAGTTCTTC. As protein: CASSLDRGGNEQFF.

The sample holds a few counts of this clonotype. V usage is TRBV7-9 and J usage is TRBJ2-2; TRBD2 agrees at 8 bases. The CDR3 totals 14 residues. With 8 bases clipped from V and 0 bases from J, the junction kept 2 bases outside the gene matches. Germline V CDR1 and CDR2: SEHNR, FQNEAQ (reference sequence). CDR3 nucleotide sequence: TGTGCCAGCGCGGGGGGCGCGAACACCGGGGAGCTGTTTTTT. Its translation is CASAGGANTGELFF.

This clonotype has only a few counts. CDR3 DNA sequence: TGTGCCAGCAGACTAGCGGGGGTGGATGAGCAGTTCTTC. The encoded protein is CASRLAGVDEQFF. This chain joins TRBV7-9 and TRBJ2-1, with 11 bases that match TRBD2. Germline CDR1 and CDR2: SEHNR and FQNEAQ (reference sequence). V lost 6 bases to trimming and J lost 8 bases; unmatched junction nucleotides: 3. The CDR3 runs to 13 residues. Complete variable domain (other parts from reference TRBV7-9 and TRBJ2-1): DTGVSQNPRHKITKRGQNVTFRCDPISEHNRLYWYRQTLGQGPEFLTYFQNEAQLEKSRLLSDRFSAERPKGSFSTLEIQRTEQGDSAMYLCASRLAGVDEQFFGPGTRLTVL.

J is TRBJ1-1 and V is TRBV12-3 or TRBV12-4, with D unclear. The CDR3 covers 12 residues. Trimming shortened V by 2 bases and J by 5 bases, and 6 bases separated the two germline ends. CDR3 in amino acids: CASSLLETEAFF. Here the CDR3 DNA reads TGTGCCAGCAGTTTATTGGAGACTGAAGCTTTCTTT.

The chain carries TRBV4-3 and TRBJ2-2, with D maybe TRBD1 (6 bases). Germline assignment: CDR1 LGHNA and CDR2 YSLEER. The CDR3 extends over 16 amino acids. V shed 0 bases and J shed 4 bases, with 12 bases lying between them. The CDR3 loop is CASSQEGHTGTGELFF. DNA for the CDR3: TGCGCCAGCAGCCAAGAGGGACATACGGGCACCGGGGAGCTGTTTTTT.

V usage is TRBV2 and J usage is TRBJ2-3; 9 bases map to TRBD2. Germline V CDR1 and CDR2: SNHLY, FYNNEI. V lost 8 bases to trimming and J lost 6 bases; unmatched junction nucleotides: 9. This CDR3 has 14 amino acids. The CDR3, as DNA: TGTGCCAGCCTCGGAGGCGGGGGGGCGGATACGCAGTATTTT. Translating gives CASLGGGGADTQYF.

This chain uses TRBV20-1 with TRBJ2-3, with D possibly being TRBD1 (5 bases). V was pared by 3 bases and J by 6 bases, with 19 bases between. The CDR3 is 15 amino acids. The germline gives CDR1 DFQATT, CDR2 SNEGSKA (reference sequence). CDR3 loop: CSARDGPRVEDTQYF. CDR3 bases: TGCAGTGCTAGGGACGGACCCAGGGTTGAGGATACGCAGTATTTT.

The J gene is TRBJ1-2, the V gene TRBV7-2; possible D gene TRBD1, 5 bases. CDR1 and CDR2 (germline): SGHTA, FQGNSA. V lost 5 bases and J 6 bases, leaving 13 bases between the germline ends. The CDR3 has 13 amino acids. In DNA form, the CDR3 reads TGTGCCAGCAGCGTCAGGGTGGGGAATGGCTACACCTTC. As protein: CASSVRVGNGYTF. The variable domain in full, with the rest retrieved from reference TRBV7-2 and TRBJ1-2, is GAGVSQSPSNKVTEKGKDVELRCDPISGHTALYWYRQSLGQGLEFLIYFQGNSAPDKSGLPSDRFSAERTGGSVSTLTIQRTQQEDSAVYLCASSVRVGNGYTFGSGTRLTVV.

This clonotype has a handful of counts. The gene calls are TRBV7-6 and TRBJ2-5; no firm D call. Germline V gives CDR1 SGHVS, CDR2 FNYEAQ. Between the trimmed V and J ends, which lost 1 base and 1 base, there was a span of 4 bases. This CDR3 is 13 amino acids long. In nucleotides, the CDR3 is TGTGCCAGCAGCTTAGACCGCCAAGAGACCCAGTACTTC. Translated, it gives CASSLDRQETQYF.

J is TRBJ1-5 and V is TRBV18; 10 nucleotides align to TRBD1. Germline loops: CDR1 KGHSH, CDR2 LQKENI. This CDR3 is 15 amino acids long. After removal of 3 bases from V and 4 bases from J, the junction contained 3 bases not matched to a gene. The CDR3 here is CASSPDRGKNQPQHF. In nucleotides, the CDR3 is TGTGCCAGCTCACCGGACAGGGGGAAGAATCAGCCCCAGCATTTT.

The chain links TRBV5-1 to TRBJ2-3, with no clear D. This CDR3 contains 13 residues. V lost 1 base and J 2 bases, leaving 5 bases between the germline ends. Per the germline V gene, CDR1 is SGHRS and CDR2 is YFSETQ. In nucleotides, the CDR3 is TGCGCCAGCAGCTTGAACCCCACAGATACGCAGTATTTT. Translated: CASSLNPTDTQYF.